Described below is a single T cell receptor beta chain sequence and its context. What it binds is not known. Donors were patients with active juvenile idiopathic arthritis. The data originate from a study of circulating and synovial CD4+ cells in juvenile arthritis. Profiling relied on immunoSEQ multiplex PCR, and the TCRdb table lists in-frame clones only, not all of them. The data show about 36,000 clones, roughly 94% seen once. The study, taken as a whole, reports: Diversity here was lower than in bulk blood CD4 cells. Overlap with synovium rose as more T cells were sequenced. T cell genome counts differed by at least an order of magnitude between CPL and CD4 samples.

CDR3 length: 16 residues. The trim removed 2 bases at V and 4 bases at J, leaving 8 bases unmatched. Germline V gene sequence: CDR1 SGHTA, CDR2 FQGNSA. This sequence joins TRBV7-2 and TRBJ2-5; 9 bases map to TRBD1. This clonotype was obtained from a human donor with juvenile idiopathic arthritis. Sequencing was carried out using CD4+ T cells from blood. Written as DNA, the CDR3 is TGTGCCAGCAGCTTAACTATCGGGACAGGGTCAGAGACCCAGTACTTC. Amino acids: CASSLTIGTGSETQYF. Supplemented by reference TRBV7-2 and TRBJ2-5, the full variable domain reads GAGVSQSPSNKVTEKGKDVELRCDPISGHTALYWYRQSLGQGLEFLIYFQGNSAPDKSGLPSDRFSAERTGGSVSTLTIQRTQQEDSAVYLCASSLTIGTGSETQYFGPGTRLLVL.